These 29 T cell receptor beta chains were sequenced from one sample in a study of OX40 agonist ivuxolimab in advanced cancers. The table came from immunoSEQ multiplex PCR; TCRdb's copy has only in-frame clones and leaves some out. The table has some 11,000 clones, about 77% seen once; the top ten hold roughly 30%. Sequenced here: CD4+ or CD8+ T cells sorted from blood, sampled in a trial of the OX40 agonist ivuxolimab. The receptors shown here come from an adult with an advanced solid tumor such as melanoma, head and neck, liver or kidney cancer.

The chain has TRBV20-1 and TRBJ2-3; D ambiguous. V was shortened by 3 bases and J by 6 bases, with 7 bases between the two germline ends. The CDR3 loop spans 11 amino acids. Germline CDR1 DFQATT, CDR2 SNEGSKA (reference sequence). The CDR3 loop is CSASFGDTQYF. CDR3 DNA: TGCAGTGCTAGCTTCGGCGATACGCAGTATTTT.

The J gene is TRBJ2-5, the V gene TRBV15; D remains ambiguous. Germline V gives CDR1 LNHNV, CDR2 YYDKDF (reference sequence). The CDR3 length is 13 residues. Between the trimmed V and J ends, which lost 3 bases and 5 bases, there was a span of 10 bases. CDR3 amino acids: CATSSTAGETQYF. Here the CDR3 DNA reads TGTGCCACCAGCAGTACGGCTGGGGAGACCCAGTACTTC. Based on the CDR3 plus reference TRBV15 and TRBJ2-5, the full variable domain is DAMVIQNPRYQVTQFGKPVTLSCSQTLNHNVMYWYQQKSSQAPKLLFHYYDKDFNNEADTPDNFQSRRPNTSFCFLDIRSPGLGDTAMYLCATSSTAGETQYFGPGTRLLVL.

This clone was recorded a few times. The chain joins TRBV11-2 to TRBJ1-1; unclear D gene. This CDR3 region has 13 residues. V shed 3 bases and J shed 5 bases, with 10 bases lying between them. CDR1 is SGHAT and CDR2 is FQNNGV in the germline V gene. CDR3 loop: CASSLALWTEAFF. The CDR3 DNA follows: TGTGCCAGCAGCTTGGCCCTTTGGACTGAAGCTTTCTTT.

This sequence joins TRBV7-9 and TRBJ2-6, with TRBD1 matching over 11 bases. The V gene end was trimmed by 4 bases and the J gene end by 2 bases; junction bases not matched to a gene: 7. Germline V gene lookup returns CDR1 SEHNR and CDR2 FQNEAQ (reference sequence). The CDR3 extends over 18 amino acids. The CDR3 bases are TGTGCCAGCAGCTCACCGGGACAGGGGGGGACTGGGGCCAACGTCCTGACTTTC. Its protein product is CASSSPGQGGTGANVLTF.

This rearrangement joins TRBV7-9 to TRBJ1-1; D unclear. Per germline, CDR1 SEHNR and CDR2 FQNEAQ (reference sequence). V was clipped by 1 base and J by 2 bases, with 8 bases between them. This CDR3 has 14 amino acids. The CDR3 reads CASSLGGINTEAFF. In nucleotides, the CDR3 is TGTGCCAGCAGCTTAGGGGGTATAAACACTGAAGCTTTCTTT.

The chain uses TRBV28 and TRBJ1-1, with D possibly being TRBD1 (6 bases). There are 19 residues in the CDR3. Germline V gene sequence: CDR1 MDHEN, CDR2 SYDVKM. V was trimmed by 5 bases and J by 5 bases, leaving 30 bases between them. The CDR3 here is CASSPWTAPREDVGTEAFF. For the CDR3, the DNA is TGTGCCAGCAGTCCCTGGACAGCCCCCCGGGAGGACGTAGGGACTGAAGCTTTCTTT. The whole variable domain, remainder taken from reference TRBV28 and TRBJ1-1, is DVKVTQSSRYLVKRTGEKVFLECVQDMDHENMFWYRQDPGLGLRLIYFSYDVKMKEKGDIPEGYSVSREKKERFSLILESASTNQTSMYLCASSPWTAPREDVGTEAFFGQGTRLTVV.

V usage is TRBV19 and J usage is TRBJ2-5; 10 bases agree with TRBD1. CDR3 length: 17 residues. Germline lookup yields CDR1 LNHDA and CDR2 SQIVND (reference sequence). Trimming removed 9 bases from V and 3 bases from J; junction bases left unmatched: 16. The CDR3 DNA reads TGTGCCAGAGAAGGAGGGATGCCCGGGACAGGGGAAGAGACCCAGTACTTC. Translation gives CAREGGMPGTGEETQYF. Together with reference TRBV19 and TRBJ2-5, the CDR3 gives the full variable domain: DGGITQSPKYLFRKEGQNVTLSCEQNLNHDAMYWYRQDPGQGLRLIYYSQIVNDFQKGDIAEGYSVSREKKESFPLTVTSAQKNPTAFYLCAREGGMPGTGEETQYFGPGTRLLVL.

This chain links TRBV9 with TRBJ2-3, with D tentatively TRBD2 (7 bases). CDR1 is SGDLS, CDR2 YYNGEE, per germline. CDR3 length: 14 residues. The germline V and J ends were trimmed by 3 bases and 6 bases, with 14 bases remaining between them. DNA for the CDR3: TGTGCCAGCAGCGATGGGAGGGACATCGATACGCAGTATTTT. As protein: CASSDGRDIDTQYF.

The chain couples TRBV27 to TRBJ2-1; 7 bases align to TRBD1. The CDR3 covers 13 residues. The germline V gene encodes CDR1 MNHEY and CDR2 SMNVEV (reference sequence). The ends lost 4 bases at V and 5 bases at J; junction bases unmatched: 2. The DNA of the CDR3 is TGTGCCAGCAGTTCTACAGGGGACAATGAGCAGTTCTTC. Its translation: CASSSTGDNEQFF.

V and J are TRBV2 and TRBJ2-7, with D possibly TRBD1 on 6 matching bases. The CDR3 covers 13 residues. Germline V gives CDR1 SNHLY, CDR2 FYNNEI. V lost 6 bases and J 4 bases, leaving 13 bases between the germline ends. The CDR3 coding sequence is TGTGCCAGCAGCATACAGGGATTTTACGAGCAGTACTTC. Protein sequence: CASSIQGFYEQYF.

The chain has TRBV10-3 and TRBJ1-3; D is ambiguous. The V gene lost 5 bases and the J gene lost 1 base, with 18 bases spanning the gap. The V gene's germline CDR1 is ENHRY and CDR2 SYGVKD. The CDR3 totals 17 residues. The CDR3 DNA sequence: TGTGCCATCAGTCCTCTCGACAACTCTAGGTCTGGAAACACCATATATTTT. This translates into CAISPLDNSRSGNTIYF.

This clone showed up just once. The chain uses TRBV10-3 and TRBJ2-2, with 8 positions matching TRBD2. CDR1 is ENHRY, CDR2 SYGVKD, per germline. The CDR3 covers 19 residues. The J segment lost 1 base and the V segment lost 0 bases, leaving 10 bases of the junction unmatched. CDR3 residues: CAISESTLADLRNTGELFF. CDR3 DNA sequence: TGTGCCATCAGTGAGTCGACACTAGCGGACCTTCGGAACACCGGGGAGCTGTTTTTT.

The gene calls are TRBV28 and TRBJ2-7; D call uncertain. CDR1 is MDHEN, CDR2 SYDVKM, per germline. Trimming stripped 6 bases from V and 2 bases from J, with 11 bases between. The CDR3 runs to 13 residues. The CDR3 loop is CASSHLSAYEQYF. The CDR3 coding sequence is TGTGCCAGCAGCCATTTATCGGCCTACGAGCAGTACTTC.

The gene calls are TRBV6-6 and TRBJ2-5, with D perhaps matching TRBD1 or TRBD2 (5 bases each). CDR1 is MNHNY and CDR2 is SVGAGI in the germline V gene (reference sequence). The CDR3 is made up of 15 amino acids. Trimming took off 4 bases at V and 2 bases at J, with 14 bases between the two ends. DNA of the CDR3: TGTGCCAGCAGTTTTTCCGGGACGGAACAAGAGACCCAGTACTTC. Translated: CASSFSGTEQETQYF.

This clone was observed a few times. The gene calls are TRBV7-9 and TRBJ2-5; D is unclear. Germline-derived CDR1 and CDR2 are SEHNR and FQNEAQ (reference sequence). The CDR3 sequence is 11 residues long. Trimming removed 1 base at V and 10 bases at J, with 7 bases between. In nucleotides, the CDR3 is TGTGCCAGCAGCTTAGGTATCCTCCAGTACTTC. As protein: CASSLGILQYF.

The rearrangement uses TRBV7-9 and TRBJ1-2, with unresolved D. This CDR3 contains 13 residues. The ends were cut back, 5 bases at V and 6 bases at J, with 13 bases in the middle. The germline V gene has CDR1 SEHNR and CDR2 FQNEAQ (reference sequence). The CDR3 bases are TGTGCCAGCAGCACTCCTGGGTTAAATGGCTACACCTTC. Amino acid sequence: CASSTPGLNGYTF.

The chain employs TRBV4-3 and TRBJ1-1; D might be TRBD1 (6 bases). Deletions cut 0 bases from V and 4 bases from J, with 12 bases between. Germline CDR1 and CDR2: LGHNA and YSLEER. There are 15 residues in the CDR3. The CDR3 sequence: CASSQDRGRSTEAFF. CDR3 coding DNA: TGCGCCAGCAGCCAAGACAGGGGAAGAAGCACTGAAGCTTTCTTT.

This chain joins TRBV28 and TRBJ2-5; maybe TRBD2 (5 bases). The CDR3 has 19 amino acids. The germline V gene encodes CDR1 MDHEN and CDR2 SYDVKM. The V end lost 5 bases, the J end lost 5 bases, and 30 bases lay between the germline ends. The CDR3 nucleotides are TGTGCCAGCAGTCCCTTCTTGGGGAGCGGATCCTCTATTATGGAGACCCAGTACTTC. Translated, it gives CASSPFLGSGSSIMETQYF.

This chain joins TRBV30 and TRBJ2-7; 10 bases fit TRBD1. The junction had 5 bases not matched to a gene; V was cut back by 0 bases and J by 6 bases. This CDR3 is built from 14 residues. Germline V lookup: CDR1 GTSNPN, CDR2 SVGIG (reference sequence). For the CDR3, the DNA is TGTGCCTGGAGTGTAGGGACAGGGGACAGCGAGCAGTACTTC. Residues: CAWSVGTGDSEQYF.

This chain joins TRBV28 and TRBJ1-5; possible D gene TRBD1, 5 bases. Between the trimmed V and J ends, which lost 7 bases and 2 bases, there was a span of 6 bases. The CDR3 contains 12 residues. Looked up from germline, CDR1 is MDHEN and CDR2 is SYDVKM. This chain's CDR3 is CASKGGNQPQHF. CDR3 coding DNA: TGTGCCAGCAAAGGGGGCAATCAGCCCCAGCATTTT.

The chain employs TRBV7-2 and TRBJ1-6, with D possibly matching TRBD1 (5 bases). The germline V gene has CDR1 SGHTA and CDR2 FQGNSA. The length of the CDR3 is 13 residues. V lost 4 bases and J lost 8, with 9 bases in between. The CDR3 nucleotides are TGTGCCAGCAGCTGGGGGGGGGATTCACCCCTCCACTTT. It codes for CASSWGGDSPLHF.

The chain uses TRBV2 and TRBJ2-7; the match to TRBD2 covers 12 bases. Germline CDR1 and CDR2: SNHLY and FYNNEI. This CDR3 spans 19 amino acids. The J segment lost 1 base and the V segment lost 3 bases, leaving 13 bases of the junction unmatched. DNA for the CDR3: TGTGCCAGCAGTGATGACGGTACCGGGACTAGCGGGCGGTCCTACGAGCAGTACTTC. This codes for CASSDDGTGTSGRSYEQYF.

The chain is built from TRBV27 and TRBJ2-2; D is undetermined. V was shortened by 8 bases and J by 7 bases, with 20 bases between the two germline ends. CDR1 MNHEY and CDR2 SMNVEV come from the germline V gene (reference sequence). The CDR3 consists of 15 residues. CDR3 sequence: CASSLGPNALGELFF. CDR3 DNA: TGTGCCAGCTCCCTGGGTCCCAACGCCCTCGGGGAGCTGTTTTTT.

This clone appeared a single time. The rearrangement uses TRBV6-6 and TRBJ1-3, with a tentative D call TRBD1 (5 bases). The V and J ends lost 6 bases and 4 bases respectively, with 16 bases between them. The germline gives CDR1 MNHNY, CDR2 SVGAGI (reference sequence). The CDR3 runs 15 residues. CDR3 DNA: TGTGCCAGCAGCCTCAGGGATCCGGAAGGAAACACCATATATTTT. Amino acid sequence: CASSLRDPEGNTIYF.

The V and J genes are TRBV4-3 and TRBJ2-5; D is unresolved. The closer fit of TRBJ2-7 to the DNA end suggests the J call may be wrong. The CDR3 has 14 amino acids. The germline V gene has CDR1 LGHNA and CDR2 YSLEER. CDR3 region: CASSQGYGTYEQYF. The DNA of the CDR3 is TGCGCCAGCAGCCAAGGATACGGCACCTACGAGCAGTACTTC.

The chain uses TRBV14 and TRBJ2-7, with TRBD2 matching over 10 bases. CDR3 length: 17 amino acids. With V trimmed by 1 base and J by 2 bases, 8 bases remained unmatched. Germline CDR1 SGHDN, CDR2 FVKESK. DNA of the CDR3: TGTGCCAGCAGCCAAGTAGGAGCGGGGGGGCCCACCTACGAGCAGTACTTC. Encoded protein: CASSQVGAGGPTYEQYF.

This clone was seen once. The same CDR3 is also encoded by other DNA sequences in this sample. This sequence joins TRBV5-6 and TRBJ2-5; D ambiguous. V was shortened by 4 bases and J by 5 bases, with 18 bases between the two germline ends. Germline CDR1 is SGHDT and CDR2 is YYEEEE. The CDR3 has 15 residues. The CDR3 nucleotides read TGTGCCAGCAGCCTCGGTGGTTCTCGAGAGGAGACCCAGTACTTC. Its protein is CASSLGGSREETQYF.

The chain links TRBV5-1 to TRBJ2-7, with 8 nucleotides matching TRBD1. Losses at the gene ends were 3 bases for V and 3 bases for J; bases not matched to a gene: 2. CDR1 is SGHRS and CDR2 is YFSETQ in the germline V gene. This CDR3 region has 13 residues. Here the CDR3 reads CASSYGQGYEQYF. As DNA, the CDR3 is TGCGCCAGCAGCTACGGACAGGGCTACGAGCAGTACTTC.

This clone is deemed medium-sized (0.01 to 0.1%). The chain uses TRBV6-1 and TRBJ1-2; D remains unclear. The germline CDR1 and CDR2 sequences are MNHNS and SASEGT. CDR3 length: 15 residues. Trimming cost V 4 bases and J 6 bases, with 18 bases left between them. CDR3 DNA sequence: TGTGCCAGCAGTGCGTATCCCCAGCCCCTGGATGGCTACACCTTC. This encodes CASSAYPQPLDGYTF.